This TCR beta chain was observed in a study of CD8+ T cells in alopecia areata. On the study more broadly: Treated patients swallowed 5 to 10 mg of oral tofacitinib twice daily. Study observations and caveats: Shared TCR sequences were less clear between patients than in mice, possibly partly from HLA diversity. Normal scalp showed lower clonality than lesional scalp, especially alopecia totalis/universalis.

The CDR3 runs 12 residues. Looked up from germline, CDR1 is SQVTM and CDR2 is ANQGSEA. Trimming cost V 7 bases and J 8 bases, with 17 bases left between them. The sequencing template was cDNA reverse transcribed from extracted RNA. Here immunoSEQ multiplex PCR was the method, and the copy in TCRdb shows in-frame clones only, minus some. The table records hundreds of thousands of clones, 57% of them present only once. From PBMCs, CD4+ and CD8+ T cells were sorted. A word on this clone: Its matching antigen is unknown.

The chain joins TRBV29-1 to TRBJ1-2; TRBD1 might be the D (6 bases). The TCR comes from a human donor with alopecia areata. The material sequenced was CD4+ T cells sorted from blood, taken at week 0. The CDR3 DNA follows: TGCAGCGCGGATCCCTCGGGGGGCGGCTACACCTTC. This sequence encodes CSADPSGGGYTF. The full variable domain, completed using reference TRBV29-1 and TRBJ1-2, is SAVISQKPSRDICQRGTSLTIQCQVDSQVTMMFWYRQQPGQSLTLIATANQGSEATYESGFVIDKFPISRPNLTFSTLTVSNMSPEDSSIYLCSADPSGGGYTFGSGTRLTVV.